This note documents a single T cell receptor (beta chain) sequence. The data were taken from a study of cytomegalovirus exposure and HLA in healthy donors. V lost 8 bases and J lost 5; bases outside the gene matches: 9. The CDR3 is 13 residues long. CDR1 SGHNT and CDR2 YYREEE come from the germline V gene (reference sequence). The PCR used 60 Vbeta and 13 Jbeta primers. Some clones are missing from TCRdb's copy, which holds only in-frame ones; the method was immunoSEQ multiplex PCR. The sample has 180,000 or so clones; roughly 79% are singletons. The clonotype originates from a woman under 40 in good health and CMV-seropositive. This rearrangement joins TRBV5-4 to TRBJ2-7; 8 bases agree with TRBD2. The sample was PBMCs. The CDR3 sequence: CASQRGGINEQYF. DNA of the CDR3: TGTGCCAGTCAACGGGGGGGGATCAACGAGCAGTACTTC.